This T cell receptor beta chain was obtained from a study of control samples from healthy donors and cancer patients. Clones were sequenced by immunoSEQ multiplex PCR, and TCRdb holds only the in-frame ones, with some missing. The top ten hold under 4% of the sample, which has roughly 95,000 clones, roughly 90% seen once. Germline lookup yields CDR1 KGHSH and CDR2 LQKENI. Deletions cut 4 bases from V and 2 bases from J, with 11 bases between. This CDR3 comprises 14 residues. This TCR derives from a human donor in good health. The donor label of this sample is uncertain. The chain is built from TRBV18 and TRBJ2-5, with D tentatively TRBD2 (5 bases). The sample was blood. In DNA, the CDR3 is TGTGCCAGCTCACGGAACAGCGGACAAGAGACCCAGTACTTC. Its protein is CASSRNSGQETQYF.